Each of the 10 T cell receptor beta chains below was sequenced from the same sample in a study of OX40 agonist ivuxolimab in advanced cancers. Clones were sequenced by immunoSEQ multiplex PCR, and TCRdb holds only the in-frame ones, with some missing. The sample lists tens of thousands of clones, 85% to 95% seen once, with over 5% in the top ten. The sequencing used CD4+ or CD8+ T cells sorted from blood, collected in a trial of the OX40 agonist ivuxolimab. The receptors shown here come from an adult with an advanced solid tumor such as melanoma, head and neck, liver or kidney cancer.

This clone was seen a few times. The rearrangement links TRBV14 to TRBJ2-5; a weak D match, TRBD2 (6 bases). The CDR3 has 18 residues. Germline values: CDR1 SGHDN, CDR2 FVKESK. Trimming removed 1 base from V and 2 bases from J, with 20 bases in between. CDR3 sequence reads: CASSQAAGRTIFQETQYF. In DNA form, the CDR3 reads TGTGCCAGCAGCCAAGCCGCAGGGAGGACCATTTTTCAAGAGACCCAGTACTTC.

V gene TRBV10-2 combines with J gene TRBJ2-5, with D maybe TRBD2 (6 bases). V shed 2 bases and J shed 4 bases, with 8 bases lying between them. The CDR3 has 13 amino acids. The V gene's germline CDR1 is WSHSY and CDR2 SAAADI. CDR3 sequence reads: CASSEMGGETQYF. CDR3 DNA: TGCGCCAGCAGTGAGATGGGGGGAGAGACCCAGTACTTC.

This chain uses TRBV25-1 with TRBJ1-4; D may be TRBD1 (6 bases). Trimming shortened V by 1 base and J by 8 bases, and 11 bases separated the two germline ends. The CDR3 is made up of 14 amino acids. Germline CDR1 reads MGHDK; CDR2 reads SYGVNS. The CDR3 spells CASSEWGGQEKLFF. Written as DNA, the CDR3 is TGTGCCAGCAGTGAATGGGGGGGGCAGGAAAAACTGTTTTTT.

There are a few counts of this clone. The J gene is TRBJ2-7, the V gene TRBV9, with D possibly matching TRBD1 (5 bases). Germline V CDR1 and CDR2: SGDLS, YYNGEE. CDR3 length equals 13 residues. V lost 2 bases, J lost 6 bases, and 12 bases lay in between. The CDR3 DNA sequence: TGTGCCAGCAGCGTTGCCACAGGTTTCGAGCAGTACTTC. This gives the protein CASSVATGFEQYF.

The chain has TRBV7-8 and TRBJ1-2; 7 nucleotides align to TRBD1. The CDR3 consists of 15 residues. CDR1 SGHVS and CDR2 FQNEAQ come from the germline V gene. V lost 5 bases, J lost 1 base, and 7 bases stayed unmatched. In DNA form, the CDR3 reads TGTGCCAGCAGCCAAGGGACAGAAAATAACTATGGCTACACCTTC. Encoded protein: CASSQGTENNYGYTF.

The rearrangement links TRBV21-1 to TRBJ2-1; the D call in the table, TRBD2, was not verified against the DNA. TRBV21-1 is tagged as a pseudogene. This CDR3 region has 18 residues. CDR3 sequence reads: CARGVSKREIKSYNEQFF. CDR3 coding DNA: TGTGCCAGAGGGGTAAGTAAGCGGGAGATCAAGTCCTACAATGAGCAGTTCTTC.

The CDR3 protein is CASSLGRSSGNTIYF. In nucleotides, the CDR3 is TGCGCCAGCAGCTTGGGTAGGAGCTCTGGAAACACCATATATTTT. The chain is built from TRBV5-1 and TRBJ1-3; no clear D. Trimming left V 0 bases short and J 0 bases short, with 7 bases between. Germline CDR1 and CDR2: SGHRS and YFSETQ. The CDR3 loop spans 15 amino acids.

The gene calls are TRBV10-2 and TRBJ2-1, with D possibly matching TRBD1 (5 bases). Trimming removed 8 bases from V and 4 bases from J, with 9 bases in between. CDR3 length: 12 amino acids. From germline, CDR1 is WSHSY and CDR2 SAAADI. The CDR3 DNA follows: TGCGCCAGCGGTAGGGGTTACAATGAGCAGTTCTTC. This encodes CASGRGYNEQFF.

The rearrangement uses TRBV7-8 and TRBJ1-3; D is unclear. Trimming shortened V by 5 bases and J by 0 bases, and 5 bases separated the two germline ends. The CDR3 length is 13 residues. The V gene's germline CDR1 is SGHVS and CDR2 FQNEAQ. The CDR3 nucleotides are TGTGCCAGCAGCCGGAGCTCTGGAAACACCATATATTTT. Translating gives CASSRSSGNTIYF.

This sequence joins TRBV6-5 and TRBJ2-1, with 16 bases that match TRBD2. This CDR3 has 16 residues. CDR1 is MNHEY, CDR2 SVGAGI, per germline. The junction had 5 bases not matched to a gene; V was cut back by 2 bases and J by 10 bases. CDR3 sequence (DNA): TGTGCCAGCAGTTACGGGACTAGCGGGAGGGCTAAGGAGCAGTTCTTC. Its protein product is CASSYGTSGRAKEQFF.